The 32 T cell receptor beta chains below come from one sample, sequenced in a study of shared clonotypes between healthy human individuals. CD45RO-negative cells were positively selected for CCR7, leaving out terminally differentiated effector memory CD45RA+ cells. Produced via immunoSEQ multiplex PCR; TCRdb's table is partial and in-frame only. Among around 2,000,000 clones, 85% to 95% were seen once, and the ten largest hold under 2%. What was sequenced was naive CD8+ T cells from PBMCs. Source of these receptors: a man between 18 and 29 years old in good health. Some clones in this sample may be carry-over from other donors' samples.

This chain links TRBV5-4 with TRBJ2-7, with 7 bases aligning to TRBD1. The CDR3 is 15 residues long. The ends lost 0 bases at V and 2 bases at J; junction bases unmatched: 5. CDR1 is SGHNT and CDR2 is YYREEE in the germline V gene (reference sequence). The CDR3 region is CASSLARDSTYEQYF. The CDR3 bases are TGTGCCAGCAGCTTGGCCAGGGACAGCACCTACGAGCAGTACTTC.

The rearrangement joins TRBV9 to TRBJ2-3, with 9 bases lining up with TRBD1. V gave up 1 base and J gave up 4 bases; unmatched junction bases: 4. Germline assignment: CDR1 SGDLS and CDR2 YYNGEE. The CDR3 length is 15 residues. CDR3 sequence: CASSVNRGPADTQYF. In DNA, the CDR3 is TGTGCCAGCAGCGTAAACAGGGGGCCAGCAGATACGCAGTATTTT.

The chain is built from TRBV10-2 and TRBJ2-7; D not certain. This CDR3 is built from 14 residues. V lost 0 bases, J lost 0 bases, and 6 bases lay in between. Germline lookup yields CDR1 WSHSY and CDR2 SAAADI. Here the CDR3 DNA reads TGCGCCAGCAGTGAGTCTTCAGTCTCCTACGAGCAGTACTTC. It specifies CASSESSVSYEQYF.

The V call is TRBV28, the J call TRBJ2-3, with D maybe TRBD2 (5 bases). This CDR3 is 16 amino acids long. V was cut by 4 bases and J by 0 bases, with 14 bases left in between. CDR1 is MDHEN, CDR2 SYDVKM, per germline. The CDR3 sequence: CASSSLREDSTDTQYF. CDR3 nucleotide sequence: TGTGCCAGCAGTTCCTTGAGGGAAGATAGCACAGATACGCAGTATTTT.

The CDR3 DNA reads as TGCGCCAGCGGATTGCCAGGGGACGGACTATGGGACACTGAAGCTTTCTTT. Amino acid sequence: CASGLPGDGLWDTEAFF. The chain employs TRBV4-1 and TRBJ1-1, with TRBD1 as a possible D gene (6 bases). The CDR3 extends over 17 amino acids. In germline, CDR1 is MGHRA, CDR2 YSYEKL. V dropped 8 bases and J dropped 3 bases, with 25 bases sitting between them.

The V and J genes are TRBV6-5 and TRBJ2-7, with a weak D call TRBD1 (5 bases). Trimming took 0 bases from V and 3 from J, leaving 12 bases between them. Germline V lookup: CDR1 MNHEY, CDR2 SVGAGI. This CDR3 is built from 15 residues. The CDR3 spells CASSYSSPGRYEQYF. Written as DNA, the CDR3 is TGTGCCAGCAGTTACTCGAGTCCAGGGCGCTACGAGCAGTACTTC.

The gene calls are TRBV27 and TRBJ1-5; unclear D gene. Germline V gene sequence: CDR1 MNHEY, CDR2 SMNVEV (reference sequence). The CDR3 totals 15 residues. V gave up 3 bases and J gave up 0 bases, with 9 bases separating them. The CDR3 nucleotides are TGTGCCAGCAGTTTCATCGGTGATAGCAATCAGCCCCAGCATTTT. The encoded protein is CASSFIGDSNQPQHF.

V and J are TRBV19 and TRBJ1-1; D might be TRBD1 (5 bases). The germline CDR1 and CDR2 sequences are LNHDA and SQIVND (reference sequence). The CDR3 runs 14 residues. Trimming stripped 5 bases from V and 3 bases from J, with 13 bases between. The CDR3 loop is CASSLQGGDTEAFF. CDR3 nucleotide sequence: TGTGCCAGTAGTCTTCAGGGAGGGGACACTGAAGCTTTCTTT.

The V call is TRBV19, the J call TRBJ1-2, with D unresolved. This CDR3 region has 13 residues. Germline V CDR1 and CDR2: LNHDA, SQIVND (reference sequence). V gave up 3 bases and J gave up 1 base, with 6 bases separating them. The CDR3, as DNA: TGTGCCAGTAGTATGAAGGGTAACTATGGCTACACCTTC. It translates to CASSMKGNYGYTF.

The V and J genes are TRBV29-1 and TRBJ2-1, with D unclear. V was pared by 7 bases and J by 10 bases, with 11 bases between. This CDR3 is 10 amino acids long. The germline V gene has CDR1 SQVTM and CDR2 ANQGSEA. Written as DNA, the CDR3 is TGCAGCGCAGACGAGGCGGAGCAGTTCTTC. It specifies CSADEAEQFF.

The chain uses TRBV27 and TRBJ2-1, with 8 bases matching TRBD2. The germline gives CDR1 MNHEY, CDR2 SMNVEV (reference sequence). V was pared by 6 bases and J by 15 bases, with 13 bases of the junction left unmatched. CDR3 length equals 13 residues. The CDR3 region has the DNA TGTGCCAGCAGCCCTTTAGTTGCGGGGGGCTTGTTCTTC. It is translated as CASSPLVAGGLFF.

The chain recombines TRBV19 with TRBJ2-7; tentatively, D is TRBD2 (6 bases). Germline CDR1 is LNHDA and CDR2 is SQIVND (reference sequence). The CDR3 consists of 14 residues. V lost 3 bases, J lost 0 bases, and 9 bases lay in between. This CDR3 is CASSMIAASYEQYF. DNA for the CDR3: TGTGCCAGTAGTATGATAGCGGCCTCCTACGAGCAGTACTTC.

This chain joins TRBV5-8 and TRBJ1-2, with a possible D match to TRBD1 (5 bases). There are 15 residues in the CDR3. The V end lost 0 bases, the J end lost 6 bases, and 15 bases lay between the germline ends. Germline V gives CDR1 SGHTS, CDR2 YDEGEE. CDR3: CASSLAAEGPNGYTF. CDR3 DNA sequence: TGTGCCAGCAGCTTGGCCGCCGAGGGACCAAATGGCTACACCTTC. Together with reference TRBV5-8 and TRBJ1-2, the CDR3 gives the full variable domain: EAGVTQSPTHLIKTRGQQATLRCSPISGHTSVYWYQQALGLGLQFLLWYDEGEERNRGNFPPRFSGRQFPNYSSELNVNALELEDSALYLCASSLAAEGPNGYTFGSGTRLTVV.

The chain is built from TRBV19 and TRBJ2-1, with D possibly called TRBD1 or TRBD2 (6 bases each). Deletions cut 11 bases from V and 0 bases from J, with 17 bases between. This CDR3 is built from 15 residues. The V gene's germline CDR1 is LNHDA and CDR2 SQIVND (reference sequence). The CDR3 DNA reads as TGTGCCTCCTCGGGGGTAGGGGGCTCCTACAATGAGCAGTTCTTC. Amino acid sequence: CASSGVGGSYNEQFF.

The chain combines TRBV6-5 with TRBJ1-5, with TRBD1 matching 7 bases. With 4 bases clipped from V and 5 bases from J, the junction kept 11 bases outside the gene matches. Germline-derived CDR1 and CDR2 are MNHEY and SVGAGI. This CDR3 has 16 amino acids. The CDR3 DNA sequence: TGTGCCAGCAGTTTCCGATACAGGGGAGGTGATCAGCCCCAGCATTTT. Its translation: CASSFRYRGGDQPQHF.

The chain combines TRBV5-6 with TRBJ2-2; D not resolved. The length of the CDR3 is 14 residues. Germline V lookup: CDR1 SGHDT, CDR2 YYEEEE. V dropped 4 bases and J dropped 0 bases, with 7 bases sitting between them. The CDR3 sequence: CASSLRSNTGELFF. DNA for the CDR3: TGTGCCAGCAGCCTAAGATCGAACACCGGGGAGCTGTTTTTT.

The chain employs TRBV6-1 and TRBJ1-1; D not resolved. Trimming cost V 7 bases and J 0 bases, with 12 bases left between them. Germline assignment: CDR1 MNHNS and CDR2 SASEGT. The CDR3 has 14 amino acids. The CDR3 DNA sequence: TGTGCCAGCACAAGACGTTACATGAACACTGAAGCTTTCTTT. Its translation is CASTRRYMNTEAFF.

This clone was recorded once. One end of the junction fails to match germline, which may point to a read error. This CDR3 is also generated by other DNA sequences in the sample. The chain employs TRBV5-6 and TRBJ1-1, with D unresolved. The germline V gene encodes CDR1 SGHDT and CDR2 YYEEEE. CDR3 length: 16 residues. This CDR3 is CASSPPSGGMNTEAFF. CDR3 bases: TGCGCCAGCAGCCCCCCCTCTGGAGGGATGAACACTGAAGCTTTCTTT.

J is TRBJ2-5 and V is TRBV6-5; D perhaps matches TRBD2 (6 bases). The CDR3 covers 14 residues. The ends were cut back, 5 bases at V and 6 bases at J, with 16 bases in the middle. Germline V gene data show CDR1 as MNHEY and CDR2 as SVGAGI. CDR3: CASSEPGVQKTQYF. In DNA, the CDR3 is TGTGCCAGCAGTGAGCCGGGAGTTCAGAAGACCCAGTACTTC.

The chain has TRBV4-3 and TRBJ1-1; D ambiguous. The CDR3 runs 16 residues. V lost 1 base and J lost 0, with 12 bases in between. The V gene's germline CDR1 is LGHNA and CDR2 YSLEER. The CDR3 DNA reads as TGCGCCAGCAGCCAAGGATTCGGCAGCATGAACACTGAAGCTTTCTTT. Its protein product is CASSQGFGSMNTEAFF.

The chain combines TRBV5-3 with TRBJ2-4; 7 bases map to TRBD1. TRBV5-3 is flagged as an ORF with uncertain function. V lost 4 bases to trimming and J lost 6 bases; unmatched junction nucleotides: 7. The CDR3 covers 14 residues. CDR3 sequence (DNA): TGTGCCAGAAGCCCCCGCGGACAGGTAAACATTCAGTACTTC. Encoded protein: CARSPRGQVNIQYF.

The J gene is TRBJ2-1, the V gene TRBV10-3, with D possibly TRBD2 on 6 matching bases. Germline V lookup: CDR1 ENHRY, CDR2 SYGVKD. Trimming stripped 0 bases from V and 12 bases from J, with 9 bases between. CDR3 size: 12 residues. The CDR3 nucleotides are TGTGCCATCAGTGAGTCGTTGGGGGGGCAGTTCTTC. Residues: CAISESLGGQFF.

The chain links TRBV5-1 to TRBJ1-1; 8 nucleotides match TRBD1. The CDR3 sequence is 12 residues long. Germline loops: CDR1 SGHRS, CDR2 YFSETQ. With 7 bases clipped from V and 6 bases from J, the junction kept 5 bases outside the gene matches. Written as DNA, the CDR3 is TGCGCCAGCCGGACAGGGCTTGCTGAAGCTTTCTTT. This gives the protein CASRTGLAEAFF.

This sequence joins TRBV19 and TRBJ1-1; D uncertain. Trimming took off 3 bases at V and 0 bases at J, with 8 bases between the two ends. The CDR3 totals 14 residues. Germline CDR1 is LNHDA and CDR2 is SQIVND (reference sequence). The CDR3 protein is CASSIPSVNTEAFF. The CDR3 region has the DNA TGTGCCAGTAGTATTCCTTCCGTGAACACTGAAGCTTTCTTT.

The rearrangement uses TRBV6-1 and TRBJ2-1; TRBD2 agrees at 11 bases. Germline V gene data show CDR1 as MNHNS and CDR2 as SASEGT. V was clipped by 6 bases and J by 6 bases; unmatched bases: 7. The CDR3 has 15 amino acids. CDR3 protein: CASRVAGGFSNEQFF. The CDR3 DNA reads as TGTGCCAGCAGGGTAGCGGGAGGGTTTTCCAATGAGCAGTTCTTC.

The sample holds one count of this clone. The DNA for the CDR3 is TGTGCCATCAACCAATACGGGTTCCAGGGGAATGAGCAGTTCTTC. Protein: CAINQYGFQGNEQFF. The chain has TRBV10-3 and TRBJ2-1, with D possibly being TRBD1 (6 bases). This CDR3 has 15 amino acids. Germline V gene sequence: CDR1 ENHRY, CDR2 SYGVKD. Trimming stripped 7 bases from V and 7 bases from J, with 20 bases between.

The genes are TRBV7-6 and TRBJ2-1, with 13 bases that match TRBD2. The J segment lost 2 bases and the V segment lost 5 bases, leaving 9 bases of the junction unmatched. The CDR3 sequence is 18 residues long. Germline lookup yields CDR1 SGHVS and CDR2 FNYEAQ. CDR3 amino acids: CASSLRTSGRATYNEQFF. CDR3 bases: TGTGCCAGCAGCCTCCGGACTAGCGGGAGAGCAACCTACAATGAGCAGTTCTTC.

The genes are TRBV7-9 and TRBJ2-3, with 9 bases identical to TRBD1. The trim removed 5 bases at V and 5 bases at J, leaving 5 bases unmatched. Germline V lookup: CDR1 SEHNR, CDR2 FQNEAQ (reference sequence). The CDR3 is 14 amino acids. CDR3 loop: CASSHRGLKDTQYF. The CDR3 coding sequence is TGTGCCAGCAGCCACAGGGGGCTCAAAGATACGCAGTATTTT.

The J gene is TRBJ1-5, the V gene TRBV28, with 7 bases that match TRBD1. Germline V gene sequence: CDR1 MDHEN, CDR2 SYDVKM. The CDR3 runs 16 residues. After removal of 8 bases from V and 6 bases from J, the junction contained 16 bases not matched to a gene. The CDR3 nucleotides are TGTGCCAGCGGGCCCTTAGGAGGGGGCTATCCTCAGCCCCAGCATTTT. Protein product: CASGPLGGGYPQPQHF.

This clone was seen once. V usage is TRBV10-3 and J usage is TRBJ1-3; unclear D gene. This CDR3 has 15 residues. V was pared by 0 bases and J by 4 bases, with 10 bases between. CDR1 is ENHRY, CDR2 SYGVKD, per germline. CDR3: CAISESLGSGNTIYF. The CDR3 DNA sequence: TGTGCCATCAGTGAGTCTCTGGGATCGGGAAACACCATATATTTT.

Concerning this clone itself: The same CDR3 can be traced to other DNA sequences in this sample. The V gene is TRBV7-9, the J gene TRBJ1-2; D gene ambiguous. Germline CDR1 and CDR2: SEHNR and FQNEAQ (reference sequence). The CDR3 is 11 residues long. V was pared by 1 base and J by 8 bases, with 5 bases between. The CDR3, as DNA: TGTGCCAGCAGCTTAGAGGGCGGCTACACCTTC. Its protein product is CASSLEGGYTF.

The chain has TRBV28 and TRBJ1-1; no reliable D call. This CDR3 spans 14 amino acids. The germline V gene encodes CDR1 MDHEN and CDR2 SYDVKM. Trimming pared 6 bases from V and 3 bases from J, leaving 14 bases between. The CDR3 spells CASSPLTAYTEAFF. CDR3 DNA sequence: TGTGCCAGCAGCCCATTAACGGCGTACACTGAAGCTTTCTTT. The full variable domain, rest sourced from reference TRBV28 and TRBJ1-1, is DVKVTQSSRYLVKRTGEKVFLECVQDMDHENMFWYRQDPGLGLRLIYFSYDVKMKEKGDIPEGYSVSREKKERFSLILESASTNQTSMYLCASSPLTAYTEAFFGQGTRLTVV.